Presented here are 30 T cell receptor beta chains from one specimen sequenced in a study of beta chain features in type 1 diabetes. Study-wide findings and caveats: Type 1 diabetes patients had moderately but significantly shorter TCRB CDR3s in all four CD4+ subsets.

These receptors' antigens are unknown. Sequenced material consisted of expressed TCRB transcripts (all of the isolated RNA was reverse transcribed). Here immunoSEQ multiplex PCR was the method, and the copy in TCRdb shows in-frame clones only, minus some. The sample yields 500,000 to 800,000 clones, 9.5% to 15% seen once. The sample taken for sequencing was naive CD4+ T cells from blood. These receptors all come from a man in his thirties or forties with type 1 diabetes.

This clone turned up a few times. The chain links TRBV4-2 to TRBJ1-3; D gene ambiguous. The germline CDR1 and CDR2 sequences are LGHNA and YNFKEQ. V lost 0 bases and J lost 0, with 12 bases in between. There are 17 residues in the CDR3. CDR3 region: CASSQDRARPSGNTIYF. The CDR3 nucleotides are TGTGCCAGCAGCCAAGATAGGGCTAGGCCCTCTGGAAACACCATATATTTT.

J is TRBJ2-7 and V is TRBV4-3; 7 bases align to TRBD2. The CDR3 contains 17 residues. Germline CDR1 reads LGHNA; CDR2 reads YSLEER. Losses at the gene ends were 1 base for V and 0 bases for J; bases not matched to a gene: 9. The CDR3 sequence: CASSQVVVAGVSYEQYF. In DNA form, the CDR3 reads TGCGCCAGCAGCCAAGTGGTAGTTGCGGGGGTCTCCTACGAGCAGTACTTC.

In this sample, this clone turned up a few times. The CDR3 reads CASSLIGDGDQPQHF. The CDR3 bases are TGCGCCAGCAGCTTGATAGGGGATGGAGATCAGCCCCAGCATTTT. The chain uses TRBV5-1 and TRBJ1-5, with D perhaps matching TRBD1 (5 bases). There are 15 residues in the CDR3. V was trimmed by 1 base and J by 5 bases, leaving 13 bases between them. From germline, CDR1 is SGHRS and CDR2 YFSETQ.

The rearrangement links TRBV19 to TRBJ1-1; 7 positions agree with TRBD1. The CDR3 loop spans 13 amino acids. V gave up 4 bases and J gave up 4 bases; unmatched junction bases: 3. The germline V gene has CDR1 LNHDA and CDR2 SQIVND (reference sequence). The CDR3 DNA is TGTGCCAGTAGTAACAGGGGAGGCACTGAAGCTTTCTTT. It codes for CASSNRGGTEAFF.

This chain uses TRBV7-8 with TRBJ2-2; a weak D match, TRBD1 (6 bases). The CDR3 totals 14 residues. Germline V gene sequence: CDR1 SGHVS, CDR2 FQNEAQ. The CDR3 region is CAEGQSANTGELFF. CDR3 DNA: TGTGCAGAAGGACAGAGCGCGAACACCGGGGAGCTGTTTTTT.

As regards this clone: Other DNA sequences within the sample encode an identical CDR3. The chain carries TRBV18 and TRBJ2-3; D is ambiguous. Germline V lookup: CDR1 KGHSH, CDR2 LQKENI. The CDR3 loop spans 11 amino acids. Trimming shortened V by 3 bases and J by 4 bases, and 2 bases separated the two germline ends. The CDR3, as DNA: TGTGCCAGCTCACCTTCAGATACGCAGTATTTT. It yields the protein CASSPSDTQYF.

This clone has just a few counts. CDR3 coding DNA: TGTGCCTGGAGTGAGAGGGGGCAGCAGTACTTC. It translates to CAWSERGQQYF. The chain couples TRBV30 to TRBJ2-7; 7 bases agree with TRBD1. The CDR3 runs to 11 residues. CDR1 and CDR2 (germline): GTSNPN, SVGIG (reference sequence). V gave up 1 base and J gave up 8 bases; unmatched junction bases: 2.

About this clone itself: A read error may account for a junction end that differs from germline. The chain joins TRBV7-7 to TRBJ2-1; TRBD1 matches 12 bases. The CDR3 has 16 amino acids. CDR1 is SSHAT and CDR2 is FNYEAQ in the germline V gene (reference sequence). CDR3 in DNA: TGTGCTAGCAGCCTCACCGGGACAGGGGGCCTTGATGAGCAGTTCTTC. Translated: CASSLTGTGGLDEQFF.

The rearrangement links TRBV18 to TRBJ2-3; 8 bases agree with TRBD2. The CDR3 sequence is 14 residues long. Germline-derived CDR1 and CDR2 are KGHSH and LQKENI. The V gene end was trimmed by 4 bases and the J gene end by 3 bases; junction bases not matched to a gene: 3. The CDR3 loop reads CASSRGGPTDTQYF. The CDR3 DNA reads as TGTGCCAGCTCACGCGGGGGGCCGACAGATACGCAGTATTTT.

In this sample, this clone turned up a few times. The genes are TRBV7-9 and TRBJ2-3; 8 nucleotides agree with TRBD2. Looked up from germline, CDR1 is SEHNR and CDR2 is FQNEAQ (reference sequence). The CDR3 has 15 residues. Germline trimming cut 4 bases from V and 3 bases from J; bases unmatched to any gene: 6. The CDR3 is CASSSPGLVTDTQYF. The CDR3, as DNA: TGTGCCAGCAGCTCGCCGGGACTAGTGACAGATACGCAGTATTTT. The full variable domain, in which reference TRBV7-9 and TRBJ2-3 provide the parts outside the CDR3, is DTGVSQNPRHKITKRGQNVTFRCDPISEHNRLYWYRQTLGQGPEFLTYFQNEAQLEKSRLLSDRFSAERPKGSFSTLEIQRTEQGDSAMYLCASSSPGLVTDTQYFGPGTRLTVL.

The chain is built from TRBV11-3 and TRBJ2-2; 9 nucleotides line up with TRBD2. Germline CDR1 and CDR2: SGHNT and YENEEA. This CDR3 is built from 17 residues. The V and J ends lost 0 bases and 9 bases, in that order; junction bases with no gene match: 11. In DNA form, the CDR3 reads TGTGCCAGCAGCTTAGATAGGAAGCGGGGGGACCACCGGGAGCTGTTTTTT. Translated, it gives CASSLDRKRGDHRELFF.

The CDR3 region has the DNA TGTGCCAGCTCACCGGCTAGCACAGATACGCAGTATTTT. Translating it yields CASSPASTDTQYF. V is TRBV18 and J is TRBJ2-3; D uncertain. Trimming pared 3 bases from V and 0 bases from J, leaving 4 bases between. Germline lookup yields CDR1 KGHSH and CDR2 LQKENI. The CDR3 is 13 amino acids.

A few counts support this clone. The rearrangement links TRBV7-9 to TRBJ2-6; D unresolved. Per germline, CDR1 SEHNR and CDR2 FQNEAQ (reference sequence). CDR3 length equals 16 residues. The ends were cut back, 2 bases at V and 2 bases at J, with 10 bases in the middle. CDR3 loop: CASSLRAAAGANVLTF. The DNA for the CDR3 is TGTGCCAGCAGCTTAAGGGCGGCGGCTGGGGCCAACGTCCTGACTTTC.

This clone was found a few times. This chain connects TRBV6-6 to TRBJ1-6; D uncertain. V was shortened by 6 bases and J by 9 bases, with 9 bases between the two germline ends. The CDR3 runs 12 residues. Germline CDR1 MNHNY, CDR2 SVGAGI (reference sequence). CDR3 protein: CASRAVASPLHF. The DNA of the CDR3 is TGTGCCAGCAGGGCAGTGGCTTCACCCCTCCACTTT.

As concerns this clone: The same CDR3 is also encoded by other DNA sequences in this sample. CDR3 bases: TGTGCCAGCAGTCGAGATCAGCCCCAGCATTTT. Amino acid sequence: CASSRDQPQHF. This chain connects TRBV28 to TRBJ1-5; D gene uncertain. The CDR3 sequence is 11 residues long. Deletions cut 5 bases from V and 5 bases from J, with 4 bases between. Germline V gene sequence: CDR1 MDHEN, CDR2 SYDVKM.

The V and J genes are TRBV18 and TRBJ2-3; TRBD2 matches 8 bases. There are 15 residues in the CDR3. J was trimmed by 2 bases and V by 6 bases; bases with no gene match: 7. Looked up from germline, CDR1 is KGHSH and CDR2 is LQKENI. In nucleotides, the CDR3 is TGTGCCAGCTCGGTGGCGGGGGGATTCACAGATACGCAGTATTTT. Residues: CASSVAGGFTDTQYF.

The chain recombines TRBV2 with TRBJ2-1, with 12 bases aligning to TRBD1. Unmatched junction bases numbered 9, after V lost 10 bases and J lost 8 bases. Germline V lookup: CDR1 SNHLY, CDR2 FYNNEI. The CDR3 extends over 14 amino acids. The CDR3 is CATSRDRGRDEQFF. CDR3 sequence (DNA): TGTGCCACCTCCCGGGACAGGGGGCGGGATGAGCAGTTCTTC.

The chain combines TRBV7-2 with TRBJ1-3; D possibly corresponds to TRBD1 (5 bases). Looked up from germline, CDR1 is SGHTA and CDR2 is FQGNSA. Trimming left V 5 bases short and J 4 bases short, with 9 bases between. The CDR3 has 13 residues. For the CDR3, the DNA is TGTGCCAGCAGCGTGACAGAAGGAAACACCATATATTTT. It encodes CASSVTEGNTIYF.

CDR3 in amino acids: CASSLEYRGPQHF. In DNA form, the CDR3 reads TGCGCCAGCAGCTTGGAGTACCGGGGGCCCCAGCATTTT. V is TRBV5-1 and J is TRBJ1-5; D gene ambiguous. The V end lost 0 bases, the J end lost 9 bases, and 10 bases lay between the germline ends. The CDR3 sequence is 13 residues long. The germline gives CDR1 SGHRS, CDR2 YFSETQ.

The V gene is TRBV7-2, the J gene TRBJ2-7; 8 bases are shared with TRBD1. J lost 4 bases, V lost 3 bases, and 8 bases had no gene match. Germline V gene lookup returns CDR1 SGHTA and CDR2 FQGNSA. This CDR3 spans 15 amino acids. CDR3 sequence reads: CASSLQGQETYEQYF. The CDR3 DNA sequence: TGTGCCAGCAGCTTGCAGGGACAGGAGACTTACGAGCAGTACTTC. The full variable domain, rest sourced from reference TRBV7-2 and TRBJ2-7, is GAGVSQSPSNKVTEKGKDVELRCDPISGHTALYWYRQSLGQGLEFLIYFQGNSAPDKSGLPSDRFSAERTGGSVSTLTIQRTQQEDSAVYLCASSLQGQETYEQYFGPGTRLTVT.

This clone occurred a few times. The chain couples TRBV30 to TRBJ1-4, with D tentatively TRBD1 (6 bases). Trimming removed 8 bases from V and 2 bases from J, with 30 bases in between. From germline, CDR1 is GTSNPN and CDR2 SVGIG (reference sequence). This CDR3 spans 19 amino acids. The CDR3 here is CAGKMSGGRGIWTNEKLFF. CDR3 sequence (DNA): TGTGCCGGCAAAATGAGCGGGGGGCGAGGGATATGGACTAATGAAAAACTGTTTTTT.

The rearrangement uses TRBV4-2 and TRBJ1-5; D gene unclear. This CDR3 contains 15 residues. Germline values: CDR1 LGHNA, CDR2 YNFKEQ. V lost 3 bases and J lost 5, with 14 bases in between. The CDR3 loop reads CASSHSQLRDQPQHF. Written as DNA, the CDR3 is TGTGCCAGCAGCCACAGTCAGTTAAGGGATCAGCCCCAGCATTTT.

A few counts support this clone. The gene calls are TRBV11-2 and TRBJ1-6; maybe TRBD1 (5 bases). The V and J ends lost 3 bases and 7 bases respectively, with 13 bases between them. The CDR3 is 15 amino acids. The germline CDR1 and CDR2 sequences are SGHAT and FQNNGV. CDR3 nucleotides: TGTGCCAGCAGCTTTCGGGGGGGAGGGAATTCACCCCTCCACTTT. Its protein product is CASSFRGGGNSPLHF.

This chain connects TRBV14 to TRBJ2-1; D might be TRBD2 (6 bases). V was shortened by 0 bases and J by 1 base, with 10 bases between the two germline ends. CDR3 size: 16 residues. Germline V gives CDR1 SGHDN, CDR2 FVKESK. CDR3 amino acids: CASSQEVGSSYNEQFF. The CDR3 DNA reads TGTGCCAGCAGCCAAGAGGTCGGGAGTTCCTACAATGAGCAGTTCTTC. Full variable domain (missing parts from reference TRBV14 and TRBJ2-1): EAGVTQFPSHSVIEKGQTVTLRCDPISGHDNLYWYRRVMGKEIKFLLHFVKESKQDESGMPNNRFLAERTGGTYSTLKVQPAELEDSGVYFCASSQEVGSSYNEQFFGPGTRLTVL.

The chain employs TRBV6-5 and TRBJ1-3, with a possible D match to TRBD1 (6 bases). Trimming pared 2 bases from V and 5 bases from J, leaving 16 bases between. Per the germline V gene, CDR1 is MNHEY and CDR2 is SVGAGI. The CDR3 consists of 16 residues. CDR3 coding DNA: TGTGCCAGCAGTTACGATCCTCGGGGGGCTAGAAACACCATATATTTT. It translates to CASSYDPRGARNTIYF.

The chain employs TRBV5-1 and TRBJ1-6, with TRBD1 as a possible D gene (6 bases). This CDR3 region has 16 residues. V lost 0 bases and J lost 6, with 13 bases in between. The V gene's germline CDR1 is SGHRS and CDR2 YFSETQ. CDR3 region: CASSLAGGQPNSPLHF. The CDR3 DNA is TGCGCCAGCAGCTTGGCCGGAGGACAGCCTAATTCACCCCTCCACTTT.

This clone was seen a handful of times. The chain combines TRBV30 with TRBJ1-3; D gene unclear. This CDR3 is 13 amino acids long. Germline CDR1 reads GTSNPN; CDR2 reads SVGIG (reference sequence). V was clipped by 0 bases and J by 2 bases, with 5 bases between them. The CDR3 DNA is TGTGCCTGGAGTGTTAGGGCTGGAAACACCATATATTTT. This gives the protein CAWSVRAGNTIYF.

This clone was detected a few times. The chain's CDR3 is CASSFTSVAGELFF. The CDR3 DNA follows: TGTGCCAGCAGTTTCACTTCGGTCGCCGGGGAGCTGTTTTTT. The gene calls are TRBV7-2 and TRBJ2-2; no clear D gene. The germline V gene has CDR1 SGHTA and CDR2 FQGNSA. The V end lost 6 bases, the J end lost 6 bases, and 14 bases lay between the germline ends. The CDR3 is made up of 14 amino acids.

This clone was seen a few times. The chain's CDR3 is CASSLGALATDTQYF. CDR3 DNA: TGTGCCAGCAGCTTAGGTGCCCTAGCGACAGATACGCAGTATTTT. The chain employs TRBV7-9 and TRBJ2-3; D might be TRBD2 (6 bases). This CDR3 has 15 residues. Germline lookup yields CDR1 SEHNR and CDR2 FQNEAQ (reference sequence). The V and J ends lost 1 base and 3 bases respectively, with 11 bases between them.

As regards this clone: Other DNA variants within this sample encode the same CDR3. This chain connects TRBV29-1 to TRBJ1-2; tentative D call: TRBD1 (6 bases). This CDR3 region has 14 residues. The ends were cut back, 6 bases at V and 4 bases at J, with 18 bases in the middle. Germline-derived CDR1 and CDR2 are SQVTM and ANQGSEA. The CDR3 is CSVGGRGEAYGYTF. In nucleotides, the CDR3 is TGCAGCGTGGGTGGAAGGGGGGAGGCCTATGGCTACACCTTC. The full variable domain, rest sourced from reference TRBV29-1 and TRBJ1-2, is SAVISQKPSRDICQRGTSLTIQCQVDSQVTMMFWYRQQPGQSLTLIATANQGSEATYESGFVIDKFPISRPNLTFSTLTVSNMSPEDSSIYLCSVGGRGEAYGYTFGSGTRLTVV.